The 15 T cell receptor beta chains below come from one sample, sequenced in a study of T cell clonotyping in hematopoietic cell transplantation. Generated by immunoSEQ multiplex PCR, the TCRdb table keeps only in-frame clones and is missing some. The table lists 15,000 to 20,000 clones, 70% to 85% of them singletons. Material for sequencing was peripheral blood mononuclear cells. Receptors originate from a man between 60 and 75 years old in good health. Some clones in this sample may be carry-over from other donors' samples.

The V gene is TRBV5-6, the J gene TRBJ1-2; no clear D gene. Per the germline V gene, CDR1 is SGHDT and CDR2 is YYEEEE. The CDR3 is 16 amino acids. V was cut by 1 base and J by 4 bases, with 17 bases left in between. In DNA, the CDR3 is TGTGCCAGCAGCTTGCTACTTAGTCAGGCGGTCTATGGCTACACCTTC. It encodes CASSLLLSQAVYGYTF.

In the case of this clone: Other DNA sequences in this sample translate to the same CDR3. The V gene is TRBV30, the J gene TRBJ2-7; the D is unclear. V was clipped by 2 bases and J by 4 bases, with 6 bases between them. The CDR3 is 11 residues long. Germline CDR1 is GTSNPN and CDR2 is SVGIG (reference sequence). The CDR3 is CAWSRTYEQYF. CDR3 DNA: TGTGCCTGGAGTCGGACGTACGAGCAGTACTTC.

This rearrangement joins TRBV29-1 to TRBJ1-3, with TRBD1 as a possible D gene (6 bases). CDR1 and CDR2 (germline): SQVTM, ANQGSEA. Trimming cost V 7 bases and J 2 bases, with 9 bases left between them. The CDR3 runs 12 residues. The CDR3 loop is CSAPGAGNTIYF. CDR3 sequence (DNA): TGCAGCGCACCAGGGGCTGGAAACACCATATATTTT.

The V call is TRBV6-5, the J call TRBJ1-1; 7 bases are a match to TRBD1. The CDR3 has 15 residues. Germline V lookup: CDR1 MNHEY, CDR2 SVGAGI. The V and J ends lost 2 bases and 1 base, in that order; junction bases with no gene match: 4. The CDR3 here is CASSYDRETNTEAFF. The CDR3 nucleotides are TGTGCCAGCAGTTACGACAGGGAAACGAACACTGAAGCTTTCTTT.

This chain connects TRBV7-8 to TRBJ2-1, with 7 positions matching TRBD1. The germline gives CDR1 SGHVS, CDR2 FQNEAQ. CDR3 length equals 15 residues. The trim removed 2 bases at V and 5 bases at J, leaving 6 bases unmatched. CDR3 nucleotide sequence: TGTGCCAGCAGCTTAAGACAGGGACCCAACAATGAGCAGTTCTTC. It codes for CASSLRQGPNNEQFF.

The chain couples TRBV11-3 to TRBJ1-1; a weak D match, TRBD1 (6 bases). Trimming removed 4 bases from V and 8 bases from J, with 8 bases in between. The germline V gene has CDR1 SGHNT and CDR2 YENEEA. The CDR3 contains 11 residues. Here the CDR3 reads CASSSGTEAFF. The DNA of the CDR3 is TGTGCCAGCAGCTCCGGGACAGAAGCTTTCTTT.

This rearrangement joins TRBV29-1 to TRBJ1-1; no reliable D call. Trimming took off 7 bases at V and 7 bases at J, with 10 bases between the two ends. This CDR3 has 10 residues. The germline gives CDR1 SQVTM, CDR2 ANQGSEA. This CDR3 is CSAEELEAFF. Written as DNA, the CDR3 is TGCAGCGCGGAAGAGCTTGAAGCTTTCTTT. The variable domain in full, with the rest retrieved from reference TRBV29-1 and TRBJ1-1, is SAVISQKPSRDICQRGTSLTIQCQVDSQVTMMFWYRQQPGQSLTLIATANQGSEATYESGFVIDKFPISRPNLTFSTLTVSNMSPEDSSIYLCSAEELEAFFGQGTRLTVV.

The chain joins TRBV30 to TRBJ1-4, with a tentative D call TRBD1 (6 bases). This CDR3 spans 12 amino acids. Trimming removed 4 bases at V and 7 bases at J, with 10 bases between. Germline CDR1 reads GTSNPN; CDR2 reads SVGIG (reference sequence). The CDR3 sequence is CAWNRDGEKLFF. The CDR3 region has the DNA TGTGCCTGGAACAGGGATGGTGAAAAACTGTTTTTT.

The CDR3: CSVPEPGGYTF. The CDR3 DNA sequence: TGCAGCGTTCCTGAGCCGGGGGGATACACCTTC. This sequence joins TRBV29-1 and TRBJ1-2, with a weak D call TRBD1 (5 bases). Germline V gene data show CDR1 as SQVTM and CDR2 as ANQGSEA. Between the trimmed V and J ends, which lost 5 bases and 11 bases, there was a span of 15 bases. The CDR3 runs 11 residues.

The chain couples TRBV11-2 to TRBJ2-7; D is unclear. Trimming stripped 1 base from V and 4 bases from J, with 11 bases between. From germline, CDR1 is SGHAT and CDR2 FQNNGV. The CDR3 runs to 14 residues. The chain's CDR3 is CASSLGSLEYEQYF. Here the CDR3 DNA reads TGTGCCAGCAGCTTAGGCAGTCTAGAGTACGAGCAGTACTTC.

This chain links TRBV6-5 with TRBJ2-2; D possibly corresponds to TRBD1 (6 bases). The CDR3 length is 14 residues. Germline CDR1 and CDR2: MNHEY and SVGAGI. V lost 8 bases, J lost 3 bases, and 13 bases lay in between. The CDR3 is CASFGRGDTGELFF. DNA of the CDR3: TGTGCCAGCTTTGGCAGGGGCGACACCGGGGAGCTGTTTTTT.

J is TRBJ1-1 and V is TRBV6-6; D is uncertain. With 2 bases removed from V and 5 bases from J, the gap between germline ends came to 12 bases. Germline V lookup: CDR1 MNHNY, CDR2 SVGAGI (reference sequence). This CDR3 contains 14 residues. The CDR3 nucleotides read TGTGCCAGCAGTTACACCATAGACGGGACTGAAGCTTTCTTT. Translated, it gives CASSYTIDGTEAFF.

V and J are TRBV9 and TRBJ2-5; unclear D gene. Per the germline V gene, CDR1 is SGDLS and CDR2 is YYNGEE. V lost 4 bases, J lost 3 bases, and 10 bases lay in between. The length of the CDR3 is 13 residues. This CDR3 reads CASSSWNKETQYF. The CDR3 nucleotides read TGTGCCAGCAGCTCCTGGAATAAAGAGACCCAGTACTTC.

The V and J genes are TRBV7-2 and TRBJ2-3; 7 nucleotides match TRBD2. CDR1 is SGHTA and CDR2 is FQGNSA in the germline V gene. The CDR3 totals 18 residues. The ends lost 3 bases at V and 4 bases at J; junction bases unmatched: 16. CDR3 amino acids: CASSFPRLALEVSDTQYF. The DNA of the CDR3 is TGTGCCAGCAGCTTCCCTCGACTAGCCTTGGAAGTCTCAGATACGCAGTATTTT.

This clone was found a few times. The V gene is TRBV7-3, the J gene TRBJ1-1, with D unclear. Germline V gene sequence: CDR1 SGHTA, CDR2 FQGTGA. V shed 3 bases and J shed 1 base, with 12 bases lying between them. The CDR3 runs 15 residues. CDR3 nucleotide sequence: TGTGCCAGCAGCTTGTACGACGGGCAGAACACTGAAGCTTTCTTT. Its translation is CASSLYDGQNTEAFF.